A single sample gave rise to the 27 T cell receptor beta chains below, sequenced in a study of T cells in Graves' hyperthyroidism and ophthalmopathy. What was amplified from RNA transcripts were TCR beta CDR3 regions. HTBI primers were the set used in a first-round RT-PCR of the TCR CDR3. TCRdb re-derived calls from the multiplex PCR reads in MiXCR, one entry per CDR3 protein. Of hundreds of thousands of distinct CDR3 sequences listed, roughly 14% are singletons. The sequenced sample consisted of blood. The source of these receptors is a woman younger than 30 with Graves' hyperthyroidism.

The rearrangement uses TRBV20-1 and TRBJ2-3; TRBD2 might be the D (5 bases). Trimming stripped 5 bases from V and 2 bases from J, with 23 bases between. The germline gives CDR1 DFQATT, CDR2 SNEGSKA (reference sequence). The length of the CDR3 is 17 residues. The chain's CDR3 is CSALNFLPEVHTDTQYF. For the CDR3, the DNA is TGCAGTGCTTTAAATTTCCTCCCGGAGGTTCACACAGATACGCAGTATTTT.

Only a few counts were recorded for this clonotype. The rearrangement joins TRBV4-2 to TRBJ2-1; 9 bases are shared with TRBD2. Germline CDR1 is LGHNA and CDR2 is YNFKEQ. Trimming at V came to 1 base and at J to 8 bases, leaving 9 bases not matched to a gene. The length of the CDR3 is 16 residues. In DNA, the CDR3 is TGTGCCAGCAGCCAAGGGGGTACACTAGCGGGCCATGAGCAGTTCTTC. It specifies CASSQGGTLAGHEQFF.

This chain uses TRBV6-1 with TRBJ1-5; the match to TRBD1 covers 8 bases. This CDR3 comprises 16 residues. After removal of 10 bases from V and 3 bases from J, the junction contained 14 bases not matched to a gene. In germline, CDR1 is MNHNS, CDR2 SASEGT. The CDR3 reads CATKSSSGGLNQPQHF. CDR3 sequence (DNA): TGTGCCACAAAAAGTTCTTCAGGGGGCCTCAATCAGCCCCAGCATTTT.

V usage is TRBV4-3 and J usage is TRBJ2-3; D is perhaps TRBD1 (6 bases). This CDR3 is built from 13 residues. The germline V gene encodes CDR1 LGHNA and CDR2 YSLEER. Trimming removed 2 bases from V and 9 bases from J, with 12 bases in between. CDR3 amino acids: CASSQIRQETQYF. The CDR3 DNA reads as TGCGCCAGCAGCCAAATTCGACAGGAGACGCAGTATTTT.

V and J are TRBV7-3 and TRBJ1-1, with a possible D match to TRBD1 (6 bases). The V end was cut by 4 bases, the J end by 4 bases, with 16 bases between. There are 15 residues in the CDR3. Germline values: CDR1 SGHTA, CDR2 FQGTGA. CDR3 DNA: TGTGCCAGCAGCTCAGCAGACAGGCGCGTCACTGAAGCTTTCTTT. Amino acid sequence: CASSSADRRVTEAFF.

This clonotype was counted at least ten times. The V gene is TRBV11-2, the J gene TRBJ2-7; D may correspond to TRBD1 or TRBD2 (5 bases each). Germline CDR1 reads SGHAT; CDR2 reads FQNNGV. The CDR3 consists of 15 residues. V lost 5 bases to trimming and J lost 6 bases, with 20 bases between them. The CDR3 nucleotides read TGTGCCAGCAGCCCGGGACGGGCATCCCCTCGCGAGCAGTACTTC. It specifies CASSPGRASPREQYF.

In this sample, this clonotype turned up many times. The rearrangement uses TRBV11-2 and TRBJ1-5; TRBD1 matches 12 bases. Germline assignment: CDR1 SGHAT and CDR2 FQNNGV. The junction had 10 bases not matched to a gene; V was cut back by 6 bases and J by 1 base. The CDR3 length is 18 residues. CDR3 in DNA: TGTGCCAGCAGGACCGGGGACAGGGGGCCATGGAGCAATCAGCCCCAGCATTTT. Translating gives CASRTGDRGPWSNQPQHF.

This clonotype turned up a few times. This chain uses TRBV29-1 with TRBJ1-1; a weak D match, TRBD1 (5 bases). The V gene's germline CDR1 is SQVTM and CDR2 ANQGSEA. The CDR3 spans 13 residues. V lost 6 bases and J 3 bases, leaving 14 bases between the germline ends. The chain's CDR3 is CSVLRASDTEAFF. The CDR3, as DNA: TGCAGCGTCCTCAGGGCTTCAGACACTGAAGCTTTCTTT.

DNA for the CDR3: TGTGCCAGCAGCCCAGGGACTCGGGCCTATGGCTACACCTTC. It codes for CASSPGTRAYGYTF. The chain has TRBV5-6 and TRBJ1-2, with D possibly matching TRBD1 (5 bases). V was clipped by 4 bases and J by 4 bases, with 14 bases between them. The CDR3 is 14 amino acids. Germline CDR1 reads SGHDT; CDR2 reads YYEEEE.

Points on this clonotype: This clone may be a read error of a much larger clone one base away. The V and J genes are TRBV5-1 and TRBJ2-3; tentatively, D is TRBD1 (7 bases). Germline CDR1 is SGHRS and CDR2 is YFSETQ. The CDR3 has 15 amino acids. The CDR3 here is CASSQAGGGTDTQCF. The CDR3 DNA sequence: TGCGCCAGCAGTCAAGCCGGGGGCGGGACAGATACGCAGTGTTTT.

This clonotype was observed many times. The V call is TRBV20-1, the J call TRBJ2-3; D perhaps matches TRBD2 (5 bases). The CDR3 extends over 14 amino acids. CDR1 DFQATT and CDR2 SNEGSKA come from the germline V gene (reference sequence). V dropped 6 bases and J dropped 1 base, with 14 bases sitting between them. CDR3 region: CSAGDSKRTDTQYF. The DNA of the CDR3 is TGCAGTGCGGGAGACTCCAAACGCACAGATACGCAGTATTTT.

This clonotype was seen only a few times. The V call is TRBV6-1, the J call TRBJ1-6; the D gene is possibly TRBD1 (5 bases). The length of the CDR3 is 17 residues. CDR1 is MNHNS, CDR2 SASEGT, per germline. V gave up 10 bases and J gave up 0 bases, with 19 bases separating them. CDR3 region: CATHPPGLSSYNSPLHF. The CDR3 bases are TGTGCCACCCACCCCCCAGGGCTCAGCTCCTATAATTCACCCCTCCACTTT.

Turning to this clonotype: This may be a read error: a much more frequent sequence differs by one nucleotide. This chain joins TRBV28 and TRBJ1-2, with 8 bases identical to TRBD1. This CDR3 comprises 15 residues. The germline V gene has CDR1 MDHEN and CDR2 SYDVKM. The ends lost 6 bases at V and 4 bases at J; junction bases unmatched: 10. The CDR3 DNA reads TGTGCCAGCAGAGATATCAGGGGGCTTGTCTATGGCTACACCTTC. It yields the protein CASRDIRGLVYGYTF.

This clonotype was detected many times. This rearrangement joins TRBV18 to TRBJ1-6; D may be TRBD1 (5 bases). In germline, CDR1 is KGHSH, CDR2 LQKENI. CDR3 length: 13 residues. V was cut by 3 bases and J by 10 bases, with 10 bases left in between. This chain's CDR3 is CASSPGGASPLHF. The CDR3 nucleotides are TGTGCCAGCTCACCGGGTGGGGCATCACCCCTCCACTTT. Full variable domain (outside the CDR3, taken from reference TRBV18 and TRBJ1-6): NAGVMQNPRHLVRRRGQEARLRCSPMKGHSHVYWYRQLPEEGLKFMVYLQKENIIDESGMPKERFSAEFPKEGPSILRIQQVVRGDSAAYFCASSPGGASPLHFGNGTRLTVT.

The rearrangement uses TRBV5-4 and TRBJ2-3, with TRBD1 matching 7 bases. V shed 1 base, J shed 4 bases, and the junction held 9 bases outside the gene matches. This CDR3 spans 16 amino acids. Per germline, CDR1 SGHNT and CDR2 YYREEE (reference sequence). CDR3 amino acids: CASSLPRQGIPDTQYF. DNA for the CDR3: TGTGCCAGCAGCTTGCCCCGACAGGGTATCCCAGATACGCAGTATTTT.

CDR3 loop: CASRSGTGTSGGTIYF. The DNA for the CDR3 is TGTGCCAGCCGCTCCGGGACAGGGACCTCTGGGGGCACCATATATTTT. The rearrangement uses TRBV18 and TRBJ1-3, with TRBD1 matching 9 bases. V gave up 8 bases and J gave up 9 bases; unmatched junction bases: 17. The CDR3 spans 16 residues. CDR1 is KGHSH, CDR2 LQKENI, per germline. The whole variable domain, filled in from reference TRBV18 and TRBJ1-3, reads NAGVMQNPRHLVRRRGQEARLRCSPMKGHSHVYWYRQLPEEGLKFMVYLQKENIIDESGMPKERFSAEFPKEGPSILRIQQVVRGDSAAYFCASRSGTGTSGGTIYFGEGSWLTVV.

The chain recombines TRBV7-9 with TRBJ2-1, with 10 bases fitting TRBD2. CDR1 and CDR2 (germline): SEHNR, FQNEAQ (reference sequence). V was pared by 5 bases and J by 6 bases, with 10 bases of the junction left unmatched. This CDR3 is built from 16 residues. The CDR3 protein is CASSTPGLANFNEQFF. CDR3 DNA sequence: TGTGCCAGCAGCACTCCGGGACTAGCGAACTTCAATGAGCAGTTCTTC.

On this clonotype: This could be a read error, since a much larger clone is one nucleotide away. The CDR3 loop reads CGSTQAGTGAYNYGYTF. The CDR3 nucleotides are TGTGGCAGCACCCAGGCCGGGACAGGGGCTTATAACTATGGCTACACCTTC. This chain links TRBV2 with TRBJ1-2; 10 bases are shared with TRBD1. Germline CDR1 is SNHLY and CDR2 is FYNNEI. The CDR3 extends over 17 amino acids.

At least ten counts were recorded for this clonotype. The J gene is TRBJ2-3, the V gene TRBV5-1, with 8 positions matching TRBD2. This CDR3 is built from 15 residues. The V segment lost 2 bases and the J segment 2 bases; nucleotides outside the gene matches: 4. The germline gives CDR1 SGHRS, CDR2 YFSETQ. CDR3 DNA sequence: TGCGCCAGCAGCTTACTAGCGGAGGCCACAGATACGCAGTATTTT. Translating gives CASSLLAEATDTQYF. The whole variable domain, remainder taken from reference TRBV5-1 and TRBJ2-3, is KAGVTQTPRYLIKTRGQQVTLSCSPISGHRSVSWYQQTPGQGLQFLFEYFSETQRNKGNFPGRFSGRQFSNSRSEMNVSTLELGDSALYLCASSLLAEATDTQYFGPGTRLTVL.

The table lists this clonotype with a few counts. V gene TRBV12-3 or TRBV12-4 combines with J gene TRBJ2-1; a weak D match, TRBD2 (5 bases). Deletions cut 4 bases from V and 5 bases from J, with 9 bases between. The CDR3 is made up of 13 amino acids. CDR3 protein: CASSSAGHNEQFF. The CDR3 bases are TGTGCCAGCAGTTCCGCGGGCCACAATGAGCAGTTCTTC.

At least ten counts were recorded for this clonotype. The V call is TRBV24-1, the J call TRBJ1-2; D is undetermined. Trimming took off 1 base at V and 5 bases at J, with 7 bases between the two ends. The germline V gene encodes CDR1 KGHDR and CDR2 SFDVKD. The CDR3 is made up of 13 amino acids. CDR3 nucleotides: TGTGCCACCAGTGATTTCGCCGGATATGGCTACACCTTC. Translated: CATSDFAGYGYTF.

At least ten counts were recorded for this clonotype. V gene TRBV2 combines with J gene TRBJ1-2, with D maybe TRBD1 (6 bases). The germline V and J ends were trimmed by 0 bases and 2 bases, with 13 bases remaining between them. This CDR3 has 16 residues. Germline V gives CDR1 SNHLY, CDR2 FYNNEI. The CDR3 region is CASSEALPGENYGYTF. Here the CDR3 DNA reads TGTGCCAGCAGTGAAGCGCTTCCAGGGGAAAACTATGGCTACACCTTC.

This clonotype has more than one count but fewer than ten. The chain uses TRBV7-2 and TRBJ2-3; 8 nucleotides match TRBD2. Germline CDR1 is SGHTA and CDR2 is FQGNSA. The V and J ends lost 2 bases and 4 bases, in that order; junction bases with no gene match: 5. The CDR3 is 15 amino acids. CDR3 region: CASSLRRGVADTQYF. The CDR3 DNA reads TGTGCCAGCAGCTTAAGGCGGGGGGTGGCAGATACGCAGTATTTT.

This clonotype was picked up many times. J is TRBJ1-4 and V is TRBV6-1, with D possibly TRBD1 on 6 matching bases. Trimming took 6 bases from V and 6 from J, leaving 11 bases between them. The CDR3 runs to 13 residues. In germline, CDR1 is MNHNS, CDR2 SASEGT. CDR3 DNA: TGTGCCAGCAGATCAGGGGTGGATGAAAAACTGTTTTTT. Its translation is CASRSGVDEKLFF.

CDR3 DNA sequence: TGTGCCAGCAGTCTCGGGGGGCTACTGTACGAGCAGTACTTC. Residues: CASSLGGLLYEQYF. The chain is built from TRBV27 and TRBJ2-7; perhaps TRBD2 as D (7 bases). Germline V gives CDR1 MNHEY, CDR2 SMNVEV (reference sequence). The CDR3 consists of 14 residues. Deletions cut 5 bases from V and 4 bases from J, with 15 bases between.

Ten or more counts support this clonotype. The chain employs TRBV6-9 and TRBJ2-3; TRBD1 aligns across 7 bases. Germline assignment: CDR1 MNHGY and CDR2 SVAAGI. The V segment lost 5 bases and the J segment 5 bases; nucleotides outside the gene matches: 4. The CDR3 contains 13 residues. CDR3 in DNA: TGTGCCAGCAGTACAGGGGATGGAGATACGCAGTATTTT. Translation gives CASSTGDGDTQYF.

This clonotype was seen ten or more times. The chain carries TRBV20-1 and TRBJ2-5; 9 nucleotides align to TRBD2. Germline V gene data show CDR1 as DFQATT and CDR2 as SNEGSKA (reference sequence). Losses at the gene ends were 2 bases for V and 4 bases for J; bases not matched to a gene: 14. The CDR3 length is 17 residues. The CDR3 bases are TGCAGTGCTAGAAAGGTCAGGCTAGCGGGATTTGGAGAGACCCAGTACTTC. The encoded protein is CSARKVRLAGFGETQYF.